The rows below give T cell receptor beta chains drawn from one sample of a study of blood T cells in healthy people across ages. TCRdb recomputed calls from the 5' RACE reads with MiXCR, one row per CDR3 protein. The table lists 600,000 to 900,000 distinct CDR3 sequences, roughly 25% of them singletons. The same specimen was also included in a second study, on T cells of mothers and their children.

The specimen was blood. The receptors shown here come from a boy between 10 and 17 years old in good health. CDR3s include the opening cysteine and the closing phenylalanine or tryptophan. D genes are given only for firm matches. Where a row states a size, it is once, few, many or the class of an expanded clone; other rows omit it.

TRBV7-6,TRBJ2-3,-,-,CASSSGTLALDTQYF,TGTGCCAGCAGCTCCGGGACTCTCGCCCTAGATACGCAGTATTTT
TRBV11-2,TRBJ2-7,TRBD2,-,CASSLREGEAFYEQYF,TGTGCCAGCAGCTTGAGGGAGGGTGAGGCATTCTACGAGCAGTACTTC
TRBV25-1,TRBJ2-5,TRBD2,few,CASSDGSGNKETQYF,TGTGCCAGCAGTGACGGTAGCGGGAATAAAGAGACCCAGTACTTC
TRBV20-1,TRBJ2-5,-,-,CSADPPGHQETQYF,TGCAGTGCAGATCCCCCGGGGCACCAAGAGACCCAGTACTTC
TRBV7-6,TRBJ2-6,TRBD2,-,CASSSVSGGSLSGANVLTF,TGTGCCAGCAGCTCCGTTAGCGGGGGGTCCCTCTCTGGGGCCAACGTCCTGACTTTC
TRBV11-2,TRBJ2-7,TRBD1,-,CACVKGTGAIPTYEQYF,TGTGCCTGCGTAAAAGGGACAGGGGCTATCCCAACCTACGAGCAGTACTTC
TRBV20-1,TRBJ2-7,TRBD2,-,CSAPSSSGGAYEQYF,TGCAGTGCGCCCTCAAGTAGCGGGGGGGCCTACGAGCAGTACTTC
TRBV20-1,TRBJ2-6,-,-,CSASSTGSGTNVLTF,TGCAGTGCTAGTTCGACGGGATCTGGGACCAACGTCCTGACTTTC
TRBV10-3,TRBJ1-1,-,few,CAIKNGQVNTEAFF,TGTGCCATCAAGAACGGTCAGGTGAACACTGAAGCTTTCTTT
TRBV6-6,TRBJ1-2,-,-,CASRGSDYGYTF,TGTGCCAGCAGGGGGAGCGACTATGGCTACACCTTC
TRBV5-1,TRBJ1-2,-,-,CASSLVQGANYGYTF,TGCGCCAGCAGCTTGGTACAGGGAGCTAACTATGGCTACACCTTC
TRBV6-2/TRBV6-3,TRBJ2-1,-,-,CASSYSPLEGRLNEQFF,TGTGCCAGCAGTTACTCCCCTTTAGAGGGGAGGTTAAATGAGCAGTTCTTC
TRBV4-1,TRBJ2-7,-,few,CASSHAPRGISYEQYF,TGCGCCAGCAGCCACGCTCCCCGGGGAATATCCTACGAGCAGTACTTC
TRBV7-2,TRBJ1-5,-,-,CASSLTGWGQPQHF,TGTGCCAGCAGCTTAACCGGGTGGGGTCAGCCCCAGCATTTT
TRBV6-6,TRBJ2-5,-,few,CASGCGWGQRETQYF,TGTGCCAGCGGTTGCGGGTGGGGACAACGAGAGACCCAGTACTTC
TRBV28,TRBJ2-7,-,-,CASSPDSLSYEQYF,TGTGCCAGCAGTCCCGACAGCCTATCCTACGAGCAGTACTTC
TRBV11-2,TRBJ1-4,-,-,CASSLTWTNEKLFF,TGTGCCAGCAGCTTAACATGGACTAATGAAAAACTGTTTTTT
TRBV5-5,TRBJ2-4,-,few,CASSPLPAGAKNIQYF,TGTGCCAGCAGTCCCCTGCCCGCGGGAGCCAAAAACATTCAGTACTTC